This note documents a single T cell receptor beta chain sequence. Its antigen is still unknown. The data derive from a study of T cells in localized non-small cell lung cancer. Study results and limitations: Sequencing was limited to one tumor region, leaving the possibility of heterogeneity open. Greater T cell density in blood accompanied longer overall survival. Exceeding tumor, uninvolved adjacent lung had the highest T cell clonality. Within adjacent lung there appeared a median roughly 60 of the top 100 tumor clones.

The protocol was immunoSEQ multiplex PCR, while the TCRdb copy is restricted to in-frame clones and leaves out a portion. This table holds 90,000 to 95,000 clones, approximately 88% found once. V shed 2 bases and J shed 4 bases, with 9 bases lying between them. Germline V gives CDR1 SGHRS, CDR2 YFSETQ. The CDR3 length is 13 residues. This chain uses TRBV5-1 with TRBJ1-1; D remains ambiguous. The source was peripheral blood, collected before any cancer treatment. The sequence came from a man between 40 and 75 years old with stage I squamous cell lung carcinoma. The CDR3 protein is CASSFSGTTEAFF. DNA of the CDR3: TGCGCCAGCAGCTTCTCAGGCACCACTGAAGCTTTCTTT.